Below, one T cell receptor beta chain is given with its context. The target of this receptor is not known. Per-base quality was not reported, and no clone a single base away is much larger than it. The data were taken from a study of control samples from healthy donors and cancer patients (dated by TCRdb to 2020 to 2022). Libraries were prepared through the immunoSEQ multiplex PCR assay. This immuneACCESS table, as held by TCRdb, lists in-frame sequences with V and J called but not all clones. Of the missing ones, under half trace to an unresolved V gene in checked studies; the others have no known cause. The sample includes roughly 45,000 clones, with more than 80% observed a single time. The ten largest clonotypes hold 0.65% to 0.9% of the sample. The sequence was collected from a man aged 25-45 years with colorectal cancer. The sequenced sample consisted of PBMCs.

CDR3 reads: CASSPDWRGDYNEQFF. In nucleotide form, the sequence is TGCGCCAGCAGCCCCGACTGGCGGGGGGATTACAATGAGCAGTTCTTC. The sequence joins TRBV4-3 to TRBJ2-1, and TRBD2 aligns with 8 junction nucleotides. In the germline V gene, CDR1 corresponds to LGHNA and CDR2 to YSLEER. The CDR3, cysteine through phenylalanine, is 16 amino acids long. CDR3 DNA only is kept here, 48 bases in frame from base 1. Trimming removed 4 bases from V and 4 bases from J; the gene matches leave 9 bases unexplained.